These 18 T cell receptor beta chains were all obtained from the same sample, sequenced in a study of T cell responses to AZD1222 COVID-19 vaccine. Libraries were prepared by immunoSEQ multiplex PCR; TCRdb keeps only in-frame clonotypes and omits some of them. The sample contains about 110,000 clones, roughly 86% of which appear only once. This material consisted of peripheral blood, taken on day 0 of AZD1222 vaccination. Receptors were obtained from an adult in good health.

This chain links TRBV2 with TRBJ2-7; D uncertain. Germline CDR1 reads SNHLY; CDR2 reads FYNNEI. Trimming cost V 4 bases and J 6 bases, with 10 bases left between them. The CDR3 loop spans 12 amino acids. The CDR3 sequence: CASSVVGIEQYF. Here the CDR3 DNA reads TGTGCCAGCAGTGTGGTGGGTATCGAGCAGTACTTC.

The gene calls are TRBV4-1 and TRBJ1-2; D remains unclear. Trimming stripped 6 bases from V and 0 bases from J, with 11 bases between. Germline values: CDR1 MGHRA, CDR2 YSYEKL. The CDR3 is made up of 14 amino acids. This CDR3 is CASSPFFTNYGYTF. The CDR3 DNA reads TGCGCCAGCAGTCCATTTTTCACTAACTATGGCTACACCTTC.

The chain recombines TRBV3-1 (or the pseudogene TRBV3-2) with TRBJ1-1, with 8 bases fitting TRBD1. The CDR3 covers 17 residues. CDR1 LGHDT and CDR2 YNNKEL come from the germline V gene (reference sequence). V shed 2 bases, J shed 1 base, and the junction held 9 bases outside the gene matches. CDR3 coding DNA: TGTGCCAGCAGCCAAAATAGTCCCGGGACAGGGAACACTGAAGCTTTCTTT. It encodes CASSQNSPGTGNTEAFF.

This rearrangement joins TRBV7-8 to TRBJ2-7; D gene ambiguous. Germline lookup yields CDR1 SGHVS and CDR2 FQNEAQ. The CDR3 totals 13 residues. Trimming pared 1 base from V and 3 bases from J, leaving 7 bases between. CDR3 bases: TGTGCCAGCAGCTTAGGACAACGCTACGAGCAGTACTTC. Protein sequence: CASSLGQRYEQYF. Complete variable domain (other parts from reference TRBV7-8 and TRBJ2-7): GAGVSQSPRYKVAKRGQDVALRCDPISGHVSLFWYQQALGQGPEFLTYFQNEAQLDKSGLPSDRFFAERPEGSVSTLKIQRTQQEDSAVYLCASSLGQRYEQYFGPGTRLTVT.

The chain employs TRBV19 and TRBJ2-1, with a possible D match to TRBD2 (6 bases). CDR3 length: 16 amino acids. Germline CDR1 is LNHDA and CDR2 is SQIVND (reference sequence). Trimming removed 3 bases at V and 1 base at J, with 13 bases between. The CDR3 spells CASSIGSAGSYNEQFF. CDR3 coding DNA: TGTGCCAGTAGTATTGGATCCGCGGGGTCCTACAATGAGCAGTTCTTC.

This chain joins TRBV7-2 and TRBJ1-5, with D unresolved. The CDR3 contains 13 residues. CDR1 and CDR2 (germline): SGHTA, FQGNSA. Trimming left V 0 bases short and J 10 bases short, with 10 bases between. As DNA, the CDR3 is TGTGCCAGCAGCTTAGCGCCAACAGAACCCCAGCATTTT. It yields the protein CASSLAPTEPQHF.

The V gene is TRBV5-1, the J gene TRBJ1-2; D is perhaps TRBD1 (6 bases). Between the trimmed V and J ends, which lost 7 bases and 9 bases, there was a span of 19 bases. Germline values: CDR1 SGHRS, CDR2 YFSETQ. The CDR3 contains 13 residues. CDR3 DNA: TGCGCCAGCCAAAGCTCGGGGGGCTGGAGCTACACCTTC. Its translation is CASQSSGGWSYTF. The full variable domain, in which reference TRBV5-1 and TRBJ1-2 provide the parts outside the CDR3, is KAGVTQTPRYLIKTRGQQVTLSCSPISGHRSVSWYQQTPGQGLQFLFEYFSETQRNKGNFPGRFSGRQFSNSRSEMNVSTLELGDSALYLCASQSSGGWSYTFGSGTRLTVV.

The genes are TRBV4-2 and TRBJ1-6; D possibly corresponds to TRBD1 (6 bases). V lost 2 bases and J 10 bases, leaving 9 bases between the germline ends. Germline values: CDR1 LGHNA, CDR2 YNFKEQ. The CDR3 loop spans 13 amino acids. The DNA for the CDR3 is TGTGCCAGCAGCCAAAACAGGGCCTCACCCCTCCACTTT. Amino acid sequence: CASSQNRASPLHF.

The CDR3 loop reads CASSLRGQKIAYEQYF. The CDR3 DNA sequence: TGTGCCAGCAGTTTAAGAGGACAGAAGATCGCCTACGAGCAGTACTTC. The chain carries TRBV27 and TRBJ2-7, with TRBD1 as a possible D gene (6 bases). Germline V gene lookup returns CDR1 MNHEY and CDR2 SMNVEV (reference sequence). The CDR3 spans 16 residues. Between the trimmed V and J ends, which lost 2 bases and 2 bases, there was a span of 16 bases.

This clone is a singleton in its sample. The chain carries TRBV12-3 or TRBV12-4 and TRBJ1-1, with 7 bases lining up with TRBD1. The CDR3 runs 13 residues. J was trimmed by 5 bases and V by 7 bases; bases with no gene match: 7. CDR3 sequence reads: CASKRTGWTEAFF. The CDR3 region has the DNA TGTGCCAGCAAACGGACAGGTTGGACTGAAGCTTTCTTT.

The V call is TRBV28, the J call TRBJ1-2; D gene uncertain. The V gene lost 9 bases and the J gene lost 8 bases, with 16 bases spanning the gap. CDR3 size: 12 residues. Germline assignment: CDR1 MDHEN and CDR2 SYDVKM. CDR3 bases: TGTGCCAGTCGAGTTCGTGGTCGCGGCTACACCTTC. Its protein is CASRVRGRGYTF.

DNA for the CDR3: TGTGCCAGCAGCTTAAAGATAGGGACTAGCGGGGGGGTCTCCTACGAGCAGTACTTC. Translating it yields CASSLKIGTSGGVSYEQYF. The chain is built from TRBV11-2 and TRBJ2-7; 16 bases map to TRBD2. Germline V CDR1 and CDR2: SGHAT, FQNNGV. J was trimmed by 0 bases and V by 2 bases; bases with no gene match: 7. The CDR3 is 19 residues long.

The chain employs TRBV2 and TRBJ1-5; a possible D gene is TRBD1 (6 bases). The CDR3 length is 14 residues. V lost 6 bases to trimming and J lost 6 bases, with 15 bases between them. The V gene's germline CDR1 is SNHLY and CDR2 FYNNEI. This CDR3 reads CASRGEGGGQPQHF. The CDR3 nucleotides are TGTGCCAGCAGGGGGGAGGGGGGCGGTCAGCCCCAGCATTTT. Full variable domain (rest looked up from reference TRBV2 and TRBJ1-5): EPEVTQTPSHQVTQMGQEVILRCVPISNHLYFYWYRQILGQKVEFLVSFYNNEISEKSEIFDDQFSVERPDGSNFTLKIRSTKLEDSAMYFCASRGEGGGQPQHFGDGTRLSIL.

The V and J genes are TRBV5-1 and TRBJ2-5, with 9 positions matching TRBD1. Germline trimming cut 3 bases from V and 5 bases from J; bases unmatched to any gene: 8. Germline CDR1 and CDR2: SGHRS and YFSETQ. The CDR3 has 15 residues. CDR3 sequence reads: CASSSGQGAWETQYF. The CDR3 nucleotides read TGCGCCAGCAGCTCGGGACAGGGTGCGTGGGAGACCCAGTACTTC.

This clone was observed a single time. The chain links TRBV7-9 to TRBJ2-1; unclear D gene. The CDR3 sequence is 14 residues long. V lost 5 bases and J lost 7, with 15 bases in between. Germline V gene data show CDR1 as SEHNR and CDR2 as FQNEAQ (reference sequence). The CDR3 is CASSPRASTNEQFF. The CDR3 DNA reads as TGTGCCAGCAGCCCCAGAGCCTCAACGAATGAGCAGTTCTTC. The full variable domain, in which reference TRBV7-9 and TRBJ2-1 provide the parts outside the CDR3, is DTGVSQNPRHKITKRGQNVTFRCDPISEHNRLYWYRQTLGQGPEFLTYFQNEAQLEKSRLLSDRFSAERPKGSFSTLEIQRTEQGDSAMYLCASSPRASTNEQFFGPGTRLTVL.

CDR3 sequence: CASSRGDSNQPQHF. The CDR3, as DNA: TGTGCCAGTAGTAGGGGTGATAGCAATCAGCCCCAGCATTTT. The gene calls are TRBV19 and TRBJ1-5; D remains unclear. The germline V gene encodes CDR1 LNHDA and CDR2 SQIVND (reference sequence). With 4 bases removed from V and 0 bases from J, the gap between germline ends came to 7 bases. The CDR3 is 14 residues long.

V usage is TRBV7-2 and J usage is TRBJ1-2; TRBD1 is a possible D gene (5 bases). Germline loops: CDR1 SGHTA, CDR2 FQGNSA. The CDR3 consists of 15 residues. V lost 0 bases, J lost 4 bases, and 12 bases lay in between. The chain's CDR3 is CASSLASGTLYGYTF. Here the CDR3 DNA reads TGTGCCAGCAGCTTAGCTTCAGGGACCCTCTATGGCTACACCTTC.

V is TRBV9 and J is TRBJ1-1; no definite D call. The CDR3 contains 14 residues. Trimming removed 0 bases from V and 3 bases from J, with 9 bases in between. Germline V gives CDR1 SGDLS, CDR2 YYNGEE. The CDR3 sequence: CASSVAPSYTEAFF. The CDR3 DNA reads TGTGCCAGCAGCGTAGCTCCGTCCTACACTGAAGCTTTCTTT.